Detailed here is one T cell receptor beta chain. These data belong to a study of cytomegalovirus exposure and HLA in healthy donors. This CDR3 comprises 14 residues. Germline V gene lookup returns CDR1 SGHVS and CDR2 FQNEAQ. Trimming cost V 5 bases and J 7 bases, with 18 bases left between them. The assay was immunoSEQ multiplex PCR, and TCRdb's table has in-frame clones only and misses some. The sample has 170,000 or so clones, roughly 80% seen once. This chain links TRBV7-8 with TRBJ2-7, with D maybe TRBD1 (5 bases). This sequence was found in a woman younger than 35 in good health and CMV-seropositive. Sequenced material: PBMCs. The CDR3 loop is CASSTDNRHPEQYF. The CDR3 DNA is TGTGCCAGCAGCACGGACAATCGACACCCGGAGCAGTACTTC.